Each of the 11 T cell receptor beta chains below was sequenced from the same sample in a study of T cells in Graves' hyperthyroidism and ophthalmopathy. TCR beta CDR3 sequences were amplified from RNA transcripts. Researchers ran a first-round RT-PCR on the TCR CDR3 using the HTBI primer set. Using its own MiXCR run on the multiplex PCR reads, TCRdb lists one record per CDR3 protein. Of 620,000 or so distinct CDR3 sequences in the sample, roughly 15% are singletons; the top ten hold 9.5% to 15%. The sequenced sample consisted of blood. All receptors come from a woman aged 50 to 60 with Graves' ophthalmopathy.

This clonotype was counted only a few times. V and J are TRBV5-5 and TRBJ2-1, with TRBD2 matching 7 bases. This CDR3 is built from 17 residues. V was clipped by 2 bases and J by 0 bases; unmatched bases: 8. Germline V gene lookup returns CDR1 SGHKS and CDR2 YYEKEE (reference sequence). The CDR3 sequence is CASSLRGGSYSYNEQFF. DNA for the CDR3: TGTGCCAGCAGCTTAAGGGGCGGGAGCTACTCCTACAATGAGCAGTTCTTC.

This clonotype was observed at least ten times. This chain's CDR3 is CATSRDLGGQETQYF. CDR3 nucleotide sequence: TGTGCCACCAGCAGAGATCTGGGAGGACAAGAGACCCAGTACTTC. The J gene is TRBJ2-5, the V gene TRBV15; D is perhaps TRBD2 (6 bases). CDR3 length: 15 amino acids. Germline assignment: CDR1 LNHNV and CDR2 YYDKDF (reference sequence). The germline V and J ends were trimmed by 0 bases and 2 bases, with 10 bases remaining between them.

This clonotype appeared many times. The CDR3 protein is CASSLTGTGAEKLFF. The CDR3, as DNA: TGTGCCAGCAGTTTAACCGGGACAGGGGCTGAAAAACTGTTTTTT. The chain uses TRBV28 and TRBJ1-4; 10 bases line up with TRBD1. Germline values: CDR1 MDHEN, CDR2 SYDVKM. This CDR3 contains 15 residues. The V segment lost 2 bases and the J segment 7 bases; nucleotides outside the gene matches: 4. The whole variable domain, filled in from reference TRBV28 and TRBJ1-4, reads DVKVTQSSRYLVKRTGEKVFLECVQDMDHENMFWYRQDPGLGLRLIYFSYDVKMKEKGDIPEGYSVSREKKERFSLILESASTNQTSMYLCASSLTGTGAEKLFFGSGTQLSVL.

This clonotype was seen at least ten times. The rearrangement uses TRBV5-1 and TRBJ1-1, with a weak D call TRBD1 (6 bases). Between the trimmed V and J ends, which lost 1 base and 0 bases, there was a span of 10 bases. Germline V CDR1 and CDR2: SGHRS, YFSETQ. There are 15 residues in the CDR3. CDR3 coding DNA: TGCGCCAGCAGCTTGTTCCAGGGGATGAACACTGAAGCTTTCTTT. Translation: CASSLFQGMNTEAFF.

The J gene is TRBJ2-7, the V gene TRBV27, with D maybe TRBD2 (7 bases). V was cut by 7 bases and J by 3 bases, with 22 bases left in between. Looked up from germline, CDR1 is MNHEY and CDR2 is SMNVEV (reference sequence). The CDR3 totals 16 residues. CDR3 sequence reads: CASKEGGGRVGYEQYF. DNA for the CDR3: TGTGCCAGCAAAGAAGGCGGGGGCAGGGTGGGCTACGAGCAGTACTTC.

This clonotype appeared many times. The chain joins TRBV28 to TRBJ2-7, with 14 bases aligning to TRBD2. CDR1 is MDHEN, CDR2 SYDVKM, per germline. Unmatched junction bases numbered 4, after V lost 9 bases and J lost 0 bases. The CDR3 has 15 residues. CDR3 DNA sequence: TGTGCCAGTGGGACTAGCGGGAGAAGCTCCTACGAGCAGTACTTC. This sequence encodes CASGTSGRSSYEQYF.

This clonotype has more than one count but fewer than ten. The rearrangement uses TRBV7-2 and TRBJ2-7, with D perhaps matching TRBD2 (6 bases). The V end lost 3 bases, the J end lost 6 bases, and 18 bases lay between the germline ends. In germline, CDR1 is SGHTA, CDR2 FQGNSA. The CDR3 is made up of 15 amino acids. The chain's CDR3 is CASSFRTTDRGEQYF. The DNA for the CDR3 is TGTGCCAGCAGCTTTAGGACTACCGATAGGGGCGAGCAGTACTTC.

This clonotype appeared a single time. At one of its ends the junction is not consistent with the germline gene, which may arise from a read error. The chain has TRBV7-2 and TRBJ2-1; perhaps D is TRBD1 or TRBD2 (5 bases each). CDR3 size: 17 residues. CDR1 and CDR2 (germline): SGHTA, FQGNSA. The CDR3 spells CAGSLARVRGANNEQFF. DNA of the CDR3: TGTGCCGGCAGCTTAGCGCGGGTCCGAGGGGCAAACAATGAGCAGTTCTTC. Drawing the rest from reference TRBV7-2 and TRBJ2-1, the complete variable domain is GAGVSQSPSNKVTEKGKDVELRCDPISGHTALYWYRQSLGQGLEFLIYFQGNSAPDKSGLPSDRFSAERTGGSVSTLTIQRTQQEDSAVYLCAGSLARVRGANNEQFFGPGTRLTVL.

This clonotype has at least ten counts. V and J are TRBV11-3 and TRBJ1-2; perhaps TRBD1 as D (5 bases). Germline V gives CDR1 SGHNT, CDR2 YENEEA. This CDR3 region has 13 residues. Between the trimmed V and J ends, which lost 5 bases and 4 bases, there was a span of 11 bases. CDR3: CASSPGRTYGYTF. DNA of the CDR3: TGTGCCAGCAGCCCGGGACGGACCTATGGCTACACCTTC. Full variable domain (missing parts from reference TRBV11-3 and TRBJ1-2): EAGVVQSPRYKIIEKKQPVAFWCNPISGHNTLYWYLQNLGQGPELLIRYENEEAVDDSQLPKDRFSAERLKGVDSTLKIQPAELGDSAVYLCASSPGRTYGYTFGSGTRLTVV.

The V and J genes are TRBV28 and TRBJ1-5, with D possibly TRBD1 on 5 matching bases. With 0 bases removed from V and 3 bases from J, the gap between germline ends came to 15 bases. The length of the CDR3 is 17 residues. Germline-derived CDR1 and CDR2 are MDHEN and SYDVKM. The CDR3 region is CASSLWIGAGNNQPQHF. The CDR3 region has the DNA TGTGCCAGCAGTTTATGGATAGGGGCAGGGAACAATCAGCCCCAGCATTTT.

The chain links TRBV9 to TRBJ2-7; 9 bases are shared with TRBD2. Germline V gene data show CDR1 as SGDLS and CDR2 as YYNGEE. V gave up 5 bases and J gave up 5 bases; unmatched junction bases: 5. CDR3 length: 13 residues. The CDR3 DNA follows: TGTGCCAGCAGGCGGGGGGGGGAGGACGAGCAGTACTTC. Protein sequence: CASRRGGEDEQYF.